In this sample, the clone carrying this T cell receptor beta chain turned up a few times. The target antigen is unknown. The CDR3 runs to 18 residues. V was pared by 2 bases and J by 2 bases, with 19 bases between. Germline V gives CDR1 MNHEY, CDR2 SMNVEV (reference sequence). The sample comes from a study of blood T cells in healthy people across ages. On the study more broadly: Researchers report that template switching captured about one barcoded beta molecule per two T cells. Study outcomes and limitations: The study found TCR beta diversity correlated strongly with naive T cell percentage.

A minimum of 6.5 million PBMCs was isolated per sample. Through a sample-barcoded 5' primer and a J-beta primer mix, a second PCR was run for about 6 to 11 cycles. Every sample gave at least 2.5 million paired-end reads containing CDR3. Each CDR3 protein is one row after TCRdb ran MiXCR on the 5' RACE reads. The sample has 550,000 to 700,000 distinct CDR3 sequences, 27% seen once. This sequence was found in a woman in her 70s in good health. Sequenced material: blood. This chain joins TRBV27 and TRBJ1-5; D is possibly TRBD1 (6 bases). CDR3 bases: TGTGCCAGCAGTTTAAAGGGGGGGTTAAGAGGAGGCAATCAGCCCCAGCATTTT. This sequence encodes CASSLKGGLRGGNQPQHF.